Each of the 12 T cell receptor beta chains below was sequenced from the same sample in a study of response to subunit inactivated influenza vaccine. TCRdb passed the RT-PCR reads through MiXCR, listing each CDR3 protein once. Of about 520,000 distinct CDR3 sequences listed, less than 7.5% are singletons. The specimen was PBMCs from blood, collected 23 months after vaccination. The receptors originated from a man in his fifties or sixties who received an inactivated influenza vaccine.

V and J are TRBV9 and TRBJ2-3; 11 nucleotides align to TRBD2. The germline CDR1 and CDR2 sequences are SGDLS and YYNGEE. The CDR3 loop spans 19 amino acids. Losses at the gene ends were 2 bases for V and 2 bases for J; bases not matched to a gene: 13. CDR3 nucleotides: TGTGCCAGCAGCGTTTCCGGGACTAGCGGCCTAGGTTACACAGATACGCAGTATTTT. Its protein product is CASSVSGTSGLGYTDTQYF.

This chain connects TRBV4-3 to TRBJ2-1; D unresolved. V lost 2 bases, J lost 10 bases, and 12 bases lay in between. Germline V gives CDR1 LGHNA, CDR2 YSLEER. The CDR3 consists of 13 residues. CDR3 coding DNA: TGCGCCAGCAGCCAAAGCGCCTCCACAGAGCAGTTCTTC. This gives the protein CASSQSASTEQFF.

This clonotype was recorded many times. V is TRBV5-1 and J is TRBJ2-1; 12 bases are a match to TRBD2. CDR3 length: 15 amino acids. Germline V CDR1 and CDR2: SGHRS, YFSETQ. The V segment lost 6 bases and the J segment 6 bases; nucleotides outside the gene matches: 7. CDR3 nucleotides: TGCGCCAGCACCTCTAGCGGGGGGGCCTTCAATGAGCAGTTCTTC. Amino acids: CASTSSGGAFNEQFF.

The chain joins TRBV7-2 to TRBJ1-6, with D perhaps TRBD1 (6 bases). The length of the CDR3 is 14 residues. With 1 base removed from V and 11 bases from J, the gap between germline ends came to 12 bases. CDR1 is SGHTA, CDR2 FQGNSA, per germline. CDR3 amino acids: CASSLDTGSTPLHF. CDR3 nucleotides: TGTGCCAGCAGCTTAGATACAGGGTCCACACCCCTCCACTTT.

V is TRBV20-1 and J is TRBJ1-2; TRBD1 agrees at 9 bases. V dropped 8 bases and J dropped 7; count of bases not matched to a gene: 14. CDR3 length: 14 residues. CDR1 and CDR2 from the germline V gene are DFQATT and SNEGSKA (reference sequence). CDR3 protein: CSTLPGTGGGGYTF. CDR3 nucleotide sequence: TGCAGTACTCTCCCGGGTACAGGGGGCGGTGGCTACACCTTC.

This clonotype was counted a few times. The V gene is TRBV12-3 or TRBV12-4, the J gene TRBJ2-1; D may be TRBD1 or TRBD2 (6 bases each). Trimming removed 3 bases at V and 8 bases at J, with 8 bases between. This CDR3 region has 12 residues. CDR3: CASSFGGHEQFF. As DNA, the CDR3 is TGTGCCAGCAGTTTCGGGGGCCATGAGCAGTTCTTC.

J is TRBJ2-6 and V is TRBV5-4; TRBD1 aligns across 8 bases. V was pared by 3 bases and J by 1 base, with 6 bases of the junction left unmatched. Per germline, CDR1 SGHNT and CDR2 YYREEE (reference sequence). The CDR3 is 17 residues long. The CDR3 region is CASSSDRERSGANVLTF. The CDR3 nucleotides read TGTGCCAGCAGCTCGGACAGGGAGAGATCTGGGGCCAACGTCCTGACTTTC.

The rearrangement links TRBV7-8 to TRBJ1-3; D unresolved. Germline-derived CDR1 and CDR2 are SGHVS and FQNEAQ. This CDR3 contains 16 residues. V gave up 3 bases and J gave up 0 bases, with 12 bases separating them. The CDR3 is CASSLRLSLSGNTIYF. In DNA form, the CDR3 reads TGTGCCAGCAGCTTGCGGTTAAGCCTCTCTGGAAACACCATATATTTT.

There are a few counts of this clonotype. This chain links TRBV19 with TRBJ1-6; 9 nucleotides match TRBD1. This CDR3 is built from 16 residues. After removal of 3 bases from V and 7 bases from J, the junction contained 7 bases not matched to a gene. Germline CDR1 reads LNHDA; CDR2 reads SQIVND (reference sequence). This CDR3 reads CASSISRDRENSPLHF. In DNA, the CDR3 is TGTGCCAGTAGTATTTCCCGGGACAGGGAAAATTCACCCCTCCACTTT.

The rearrangement joins TRBV24-1 to TRBJ2-2, with D possibly TRBD2 on 5 matching bases. V was shortened by 5 bases and J by 0 bases, with 15 bases between the two germline ends. The CDR3 contains 17 residues. Germline V CDR1 and CDR2: KGHDR, SFDVKD. The CDR3 nucleotides are TGTGCCACCAGTGCGGGATGGGGTAGCTCGAACACCGGGGAGCTGTTTTTT. This translates into CATSAGWGSSNTGELFF.

This clonotype was observed many times. J is TRBJ1-6 and V is TRBV7-9; 8 bases match TRBD1. Germline V gene sequence: CDR1 SEHNR, CDR2 FQNEAQ (reference sequence). The V gene end was trimmed by 6 bases and the J gene end by 8 bases; junction bases not matched to a gene: 6. The CDR3 is made up of 14 amino acids. CDR3 loop: CASRPTGEHSPLHF. CDR3 in DNA: TGTGCCAGCAGACCGACAGGGGAGCATTCACCCCTCCACTTT.

This clonotype occurred a few times. V and J are TRBV18 and TRBJ2-4, with 10 bases that match TRBD1. CDR1 and CDR2 from the germline V gene are KGHSH and LQKENI. The CDR3 totals 14 residues. The J segment lost 5 bases and the V segment lost 3 bases, leaving 1 base of the junction unmatched. The CDR3 DNA is TGTGCCAGCTCACCGGGGACAGGGGAAAACATTCAGTACTTC. It codes for CASSPGTGENIQYF.